A selection of T cell receptor beta chains follows, all from one sample in a study of T cells after somatic rescue of genetic block. Data came from immunoSEQ multiplex PCR; TCRdb stores just in-frame clones and leaves some out. The data hold about 14,000 clones, with about 70% observed a single time. Sequencing was done on a sample of peripheral blood mononuclear cells (PBMCs). The receptors were sampled from a boy younger than 18. Each CDR3 is given with its conserved first and last residue. The order of the fields is clone size, J gene, V gene, D gene, CDR3 DNA, CDR3 protein. D genes are given only for firm matches. The size entry is marked missing in some rows and otherwise reads once, few, many or a size class.

>few|TRBJ2-1|TRBV18|TRBD1
TGTGCCAGCTCTCGACAGGGGAACAATGAGCAGTTCTTC
CASSRQGNNEQFF
>.|TRBJ1-4|TRBV14|.
TGTGCCAGCAGCCAGAACTTTGCAACTAATGAAAAACTGTTTTTT
CASSQNFATNEKLFF
>.|TRBJ2-1|TRBV19|TRBD2
TGTGCCAGTAGGCCGGGACTAGCGACCTACAATGAGCAGTTCTTC
CASRPGLATYNEQFF
>.|TRBJ1-2|TRBV7-3|.
TGTGCCAGCAGCCCGGGACCAGGCTACTATGGCTACACCTTC
CASSPGPGYYGYTF
>once|TRBJ1-1|TRBV5-1|.
TGCGCCAGCAGCTTAAGTGGGACTGAAGCTTTCTTT
CASSLSGTEAFF
>.|TRBJ2-5|TRBV9|.
TGTGCCAGCAGCGTATGGGAGTGGGGAGAGACCCAGTACTTC
CASSVWEWGETQYF
>.|TRBJ1-5|TRBV19|.
TGTGCCAGAAACAGGGACCGGGGCCAGCCCCAGCATTTT
CARNRDRGQPQHF
>once|TRBJ2-1|TRBV15|TRBD2
TGTGCCACCAGCAGAGGGCCTCTAGCGGGAGGGCCAAATGAGCAGTTCTTC
CATSRGPLAGGPNEQFF
>.|TRBJ2-3|TRBV28|TRBD2
TGTGCCAGCAGTCTCCTGGGACTAGCGGGAGGGCAGGTCACGCAGTATTTT
CASSLLGLAGGQVTQYF
>.|TRBJ1-6|TRBV30|.
TGTGCCTGGGCCCTTTACACGAGCTCCTATAATTCACCCCTCCACTTT
CAWALYTSSYNSPLHF
>medium-sized|TRBJ2-7|TRBV7-9|.
TGTGCCAGCAGCTTAGTCCCTCTCATTAGCGACGAGCAGTACTTC
CASSLVPLISDEQYF
>few|TRBJ1-5|TRBV19|TRBD1
TGTGCCAGTAGTGACTGGACAGGGCGGAATCAGCCCCAGCATTTT
CASSDWTGRNQPQHF
>.|TRBJ2-1|TRBV7-6|TRBD2
TGTGCCAGCAGCTTAGGCTCGGGACTAGCGCGAGGGAATGAGCAGTTCTTC
CASSLGSGLARGNEQFF
>.|TRBJ2-3|TRBV5-6|TRBD1
TGTGCCAGCAGTCAAAACGGCGACAGGGCGTCCCCGAGCACAGATACGCAGTATTTT
CASSQNGDRASPSTDTQYF
>.|TRBJ2-3|TRBV19|.
TGTGCCAGTAGTATGACCGGACTTTTCACAGATACGCAGTATTTT
CASSMTGLFTDTQYF
>.|TRBJ2-5|TRBV7-9|TRBD1
TGTGCCAGCAGCAACTTCGGGACAGGAGAGACCCAGTACTTC
CASSNFGTGETQYF
>.|TRBJ2-1|TRBV28|TRBD1
TGTGCCAGCAGTTTTCACGGGACAGGATTCCTAGCACGGGACAATGAGCAGTTCTTC
CASSFHGTGFLARDNEQFF
>.|TRBJ1-1|TRBV5-1|.
TGCGCCAGCAGCTTGGCAGAGAGCACTGAAGCTTTCTTT
CASSLAESTEAFF
>.|TRBJ2-7|TRBV7-2|.
TGTGCCAGCAGCTTAAGTTGGCTCCATAGCGAGCAGTACTTC
CASSLSWLHSEQYF
>.|TRBJ2-7|TRBV19|.
TGTGCCAGTAGTAGGGGACTGGACTACGAGCAGTACTTC
CASSRGLDYEQYF
>once|TRBJ2-1|TRBV19|.
TGTGCCAGTAGTAGGGGGACATTAATCAATGAGCAGTTCTTC
CASSRGTLINEQFF
>.|TRBJ2-2|TRBV30|.
TGTGCCTTAACAGGGAACACCGGGGAGCTGTTTTTT
CALTGNTGELFF
>once|TRBJ1-2|TRBV19|.
TGTGCCAGTAGTATTTCCGGGGCGCGGAGGGATGGCTACACCTTC
CASSISGARRDGYTF
>few|TRBJ1-1|TRBV11-2|TRBD1
TGTGCCAGCAGCTTGGGGACAGCGAACACTGAAGCTTTCTTT
CASSLGTANTEAFF
>.|TRBJ2-5|TRBV6-5|.
TGTGCCAGCAGCCCTCCCAGAGGCCTGGAGACCCAGTACTTC
CASSPPRGLETQYF
>.|TRBJ2-7|TRBV18|.
TGTGCCAGCTCACCACCGGGGCAGAGAGGCTACGAGCAGTACTTC
CASSPPGQRGYEQYF
>medium-sized|TRBJ2-7|TRBV5-1|TRBD1
TGCGCCAGCAGGATACCGGGACAGGGTTTACTACGTGTGATCGGGCAGTACTTC
CASRIPGQGLLRVIGQYF
>.|TRBJ1-1|TRBV7-9|TRBD1
TGTGCCAGCAGTTTCGGACAGGTCGGATCTGAAGCTTTCTTT
CASSFGQVGSEAFF